This is a list of T cell receptor beta chains from one sample in a study of CD8 T cells in ankylosing spondylitis. TCRdb itself ran the 5' RACE reads through MiXCR, one entry per CDR3 protein. The sample lists hundreds of thousands of distinct CDR3 sequences, around 18% seen once, with roughly 8.3% in the top ten. Sequencing was carried out using blood, either unsorted or a sorted T cell fraction (not recorded which). These receptors were collected from a male donor with ankylosing spondylitis or in good health (not recorded which). CDR3s include the opening cysteine and the closing phenylalanine or tryptophan. Fields, in order: clone size, V gene, J gene, D gene, CDR3 protein, CDR3 DNA. The D gene is left open where the match is weak. Size values are once, few and many counts, or a class for expanded clones, and some rows have none.

clone size: few
V gene: TRBV12-3/TRBV12-4
J gene: TRBJ1-2
D gene: -
CDR3 protein: CASSLGGTPYGYTF
CDR3 DNA: TGTGCCAGCAGTTTAGGGGGGACACCATATGGCTACACCTTC

clone size: -
V gene: TRBV11-2
J gene: TRBJ2-2
D gene: -
CDR3 protein: CASSLEEGGPRTGELFF
CDR3 DNA: TGTGCCAGCAGCTTAGAGGAGGGCGGACCTCGGACCGGGGAGCTGTTTTTT

clone size: -
V gene: TRBV20-1
J gene: TRBJ1-2
D gene: -
CDR3 protein: CSAIEPGLYGYTF
CDR3 DNA: TGCAGTGCGATTGAACCGGGACTTTATGGCTACACCTTC

clone size: -
V gene: TRBV4-2
J gene: TRBJ2-1
D gene: TRBD2
CDR3 protein: CASSQDLRERDEQFF
CDR3 DNA: TGTGCCAGCAGCCAAGATTTGCGGGAGAGGGATGAGCAGTTCTTC

clone size: many
V gene: TRBV10-3
J gene: TRBJ2-3
D gene: TRBD1
CDR3 protein: CASAPTGGRTDTQYF
CDR3 DNA: TGTGCCAGCGCCCCGACAGGGGGACGCACAGATACGCAGTATTTT

clone size: many
V gene: TRBV7-6
J gene: TRBJ2-2
D gene: -
CDR3 protein: CASSQITGTGELFF
CDR3 DNA: TGTGCCAGCAGCCAGATTACAGGGACCGGGGAGCTGTTTTTT

clone size: -
V gene: TRBV20-1
J gene: TRBJ2-2
D gene: TRBD2
CDR3 protein: CSAKTSTTGELFF
CDR3 DNA: TGCAGTGCCAAGACTAGCACCACCGGGGAGCTGTTTTTT

clone size: -
V gene: TRBV5-1
J gene: TRBJ2-1
D gene: -
CDR3 protein: CVSSKMGHEQFF
CDR3 DNA: TGCGTCAGCAGCAAAATGGGCCATGAGCAGTTCTTC

clone size: many
V gene: TRBV20-1
J gene: TRBJ2-1
D gene: -
CDR3 protein: CSARGTGGSYNEQFF
CDR3 DNA: TGCAGTGCTAGAGGGACGGGCGGATCCTACAATGAGCAGTTCTTC

clone size: -
V gene: TRBV7-2
J gene: TRBJ2-5
D gene: TRBD1
CDR3 protein: CASSLGQKETQYF
CDR3 DNA: TGTGCCAGCAGCTTGGGACAGAAAGAGACCCAGTACTTC

clone size: -
V gene: TRBV6-2/TRBV6-3
J gene: TRBJ1-5
D gene: TRBD1
CDR3 protein: CTSSPTGGYYQPQHF
CDR3 DNA: TGTACCAGCAGTCCTACAGGGGGATACTATCAGCCCCAGCATTTT

clone size: -
V gene: TRBV12-3/TRBV12-4
J gene: TRBJ2-3
D gene: TRBD1
CDR3 protein: CASRTGTGPGDTQYF
CDR3 DNA: TGTGCCAGCAGGACCGGGACAGGGCCAGGAGATACGCAGTATTTT

clone size: -
V gene: TRBV6-5
J gene: TRBJ1-1
D gene: -
CDR3 protein: CASSYSSANTEAFF
CDR3 DNA: TGTGCCAGCAGTTACTCTTCGGCGAACACTGAAGCTTTCTTT

clone size: -
V gene: TRBV9
J gene: TRBJ1-1
D gene: -
CDR3 protein: CASSVSLGAEAFF
CDR3 DNA: TGTGCCAGCAGCGTATCCTTAGGGGCTGAAGCTTTCTTT

clone size: few
V gene: TRBV28
J gene: TRBJ1-5
D gene: -
CDR3 protein: CASSYRQDSNQPQHF
CDR3 DNA: TGTGCCAGCAGTTATCGTCAGGATAGCAATCAGCCCCAGCATTTT

clone size: many
V gene: TRBV9
J gene: TRBJ2-3
D gene: -
CDR3 protein: CASSVESRRDTQYF
CDR3 DNA: TGTGCCAGCAGCGTAGAGTCTAGAAGAGATACGCAGTATTTT

clone size: few
V gene: TRBV12-3/TRBV12-4
J gene: TRBJ1-2
D gene: TRBD1
CDR3 protein: CASRQGKGYTF
CDR3 DNA: TGTGCCAGCAGACAGGGGAAGGGCTACACCTTC

clone size: few
V gene: TRBV18
J gene: TRBJ2-1
D gene: -
CDR3 protein: CASSPPPRRDEQFF
CDR3 DNA: TGTGCCAGCTCACCACCTCCTAGGAGAGATGAGCAGTTCTTC

clone size: -
V gene: TRBV12-3/TRBV12-4
J gene: TRBJ1-2
D gene: -
CDR3 protein: CASRVGDVPLGYGYTF
CDR3 DNA: TGTGCCAGCAGGGTCGGGGACGTGCCTTTGGGCTATGGCTACACCTTC

clone size: few
V gene: TRBV27
J gene: TRBJ1-2
D gene: -
CDR3 protein: CASSPEVHNYGYTF
CDR3 DNA: TGTGCCAGCAGCCCAGAGGTCCACAACTATGGCTACACCTTC

clone size: many
V gene: TRBV7-7
J gene: TRBJ2-2
D gene: -
CDR3 protein: CASSLAPTGELFF
CDR3 DNA: TGTGCCAGCAGCTTAGCGCCTACCGGGGAGCTGTTTTTT

clone size: -
V gene: TRBV11-2
J gene: TRBJ2-3
D gene: TRBD2
CDR3 protein: CASSFLPLTSGGTWDTQYF
CDR3 DNA: TGTGCCAGCAGCTTCCTACCCCTGACTAGCGGGGGGACCTGGGATACGCAGTATTTT

clone size: few
V gene: TRBV6-6
J gene: TRBJ2-3
D gene: -
CDR3 protein: CASSPLASDTQYF
CDR3 DNA: TGTGCCAGCAGTCCCCTAGCTTCAGATACGCAGTATTTT

clone size: few
V gene: TRBV5-6
J gene: TRBJ2-1
D gene: TRBD1
CDR3 protein: CASSLGQGLGQFF
CDR3 DNA: TGTGCCAGCAGCTTGGGACAGGGGCTTGGGCAGTTCTTC

clone size: many
V gene: TRBV5-1
J gene: TRBJ2-2
D gene: -
CDR3 protein: CASSWDTGELFF
CDR3 DNA: TGCGCCAGCAGCTGGGACACCGGGGAGCTGTTTTTT

clone size: -
V gene: TRBV20-1
J gene: TRBJ2-3
D gene: TRBD2
CDR3 protein: CSARSLRTSGGAGDTQYF
CDR3 DNA: TGCAGTGCTAGATCACTGCGAACTAGCGGGGGGGCTGGAGATACGCAGTATTTT

clone size: -
V gene: TRBV29-1
J gene: TRBJ2-2
D gene: -
CDR3 protein: CSVAVLTANTGELFF
CDR3 DNA: TGCAGCGTTGCGGTGTTGACGGCGAACACCGGGGAGCTGTTTTTT

clone size: many
V gene: TRBV29-1
J gene: TRBJ2-4
D gene: TRBD2
CDR3 protein: CSAGAGERGNIQYF
CDR3 DNA: TGCAGCGCTGGAGCGGGAGAGAGGGGAAACATTCAGTACTTC

clone size: -
V gene: TRBV7-8
J gene: TRBJ2-1
D gene: -
CDR3 protein: CASSFPKSSYNEQFF
CDR3 DNA: TGTGCCAGCAGCTTTCCCAAGAGCTCCTACAATGAGCAGTTCTTC

clone size: few
V gene: TRBV6-1
J gene: TRBJ1-1
D gene: -
CDR3 protein: CASSPYLGGANTEAFF
CDR3 DNA: TGTGCCAGCAGTCCCTATCTTGGAGGTGCTAACACTGAAGCTTTCTTT

clone size: few
V gene: TRBV4-2
J gene: TRBJ2-4
D gene: TRBD2
CDR3 protein: CASSQDLPSGGAENIQYF
CDR3 DNA: TGTGCCAGCAGCCAAGATCTGCCTAGCGGGGGGGCAGAAAACATTCAGTACTTC

clone size: few
V gene: TRBV4-1
J gene: TRBJ1-5
D gene: TRBD1
CDR3 protein: CASSLWTGDQPQHF
CDR3 DNA: TGCGCCAGCAGCCTATGGACAGGGGATCAGCCCCAGCATTTT

clone size: -
V gene: TRBV20-1
J gene: TRBJ2-3
D gene: TRBD2
CDR3 protein: CSAIPGLAVNTDTQYF
CDR3 DNA: TGCAGTGCGATTCCGGGACTAGCGGTTAACACAGATACGCAGTATTTT

clone size: many
V gene: TRBV10-3
J gene: TRBJ2-3
D gene: TRBD2
CDR3 protein: CAISTPREADTQYF
CDR3 DNA: TGTGCCATCAGTACTCCCCGGGAGGCAGATACGCAGTATTTT

clone size: -
V gene: TRBV10-3
J gene: TRBJ2-1
D gene: -
CDR3 protein: CAISESMTSARDNEQFF
CDR3 DNA: TGTGCCATCAGTGAGTCGATGACGAGCGCCCGGGACAATGAGCAGTTCTTC

clone size: few
V gene: TRBV20-1
J gene: TRBJ2-1
D gene: -
CDR3 protein: CSARKDLYNEQFF
CDR3 DNA: TGCAGTGCTAGAAAGGACCTTTACAATGAGCAGTTCTTC

clone size: -
V gene: TRBV12-3/TRBV12-4
J gene: TRBJ1-1
D gene: TRBD1
CDR3 protein: CASSLSGGGNTEAFF
CDR3 DNA: TGTGCCAGCAGTTTGTCAGGGGGAGGGAACACTGAAGCTTTCTTT

clone size: few
V gene: TRBV20-1
J gene: TRBJ2-2
D gene: TRBD2
CDR3 protein: CSALASGSRTGELFF
CDR3 DNA: TGCAGTGCTCTAGCTAGCGGGAGTCGAACCGGGGAGCTGTTTTTT

clone size: few
V gene: TRBV4-1
J gene: TRBJ2-3
D gene: TRBD2
CDR3 protein: CASSQSGGAFTDTQYF
CDR3 DNA: TGCGCCAGCAGCCAGAGCGGGGGGGCCTTCACAGATACGCAGTATTTT

clone size: few
V gene: TRBV12-3/TRBV12-4
J gene: TRBJ1-1
D gene: -
CDR3 protein: CASLVGTEAFF
CDR3 DNA: TGTGCCAGCCTCGTGGGCACTGAAGCTTTCTTT

clone size: many
V gene: TRBV20-1
J gene: TRBJ1-1
D gene: -
CDR3 protein: CSARGAMNTEAFF
CDR3 DNA: TGCAGTGCTAGAGGCGCAATGAACACTGAAGCTTTCTTT

clone size: -
V gene: TRBV6-1
J gene: TRBJ2-1
D gene: -
CDR3 protein: CASRRLSGSSYNEQFF
CDR3 DNA: TGTGCCAGCAGACGCCTCTCGGGAAGCTCCTACAATGAGCAGTTCTTC

clone size: -
V gene: TRBV7-2
J gene: TRBJ2-2
D gene: -
CDR3 protein: CASSPGVTGTGELFF
CDR3 DNA: TGTGCCAGCAGCCCGGGGGTTACGGGCACCGGGGAGCTGTTTTTT

clone size: -
V gene: TRBV12-3/TRBV12-4
J gene: TRBJ2-2
D gene: -
CDR3 protein: CAISFPSSQGLDTGELFF
CDR3 DNA: TGTGCCATCAGTTTCCCCTCGTCCCAGGGACTGGACACCGGGGAGCTGTTTTTT

clone size: -
V gene: TRBV10-3
J gene: TRBJ2-1
D gene: -
CDR3 protein: CAIRLGQYNEQFF
CDR3 DNA: TGTGCCATCAGATTAGGACAGTACAATGAGCAGTTCTTC

clone size: -
V gene: TRBV3-1
J gene: TRBJ1-2
D gene: -
CDR3 protein: CASSHRDRQYGYTF
CDR3 DNA: TGTGCCAGCAGCCACCGAGACAGACAGTATGGCTACACCTTC

clone size: many
V gene: TRBV15
J gene: TRBJ1-3
D gene: -
CDR3 protein: CATSRDGGSPNPGYSGNTIYF
CDR3 DNA: TGTGCCACCAGCAGAGATGGAGGCAGTCCTAACCCCGGCTACTCTGGAAACACCATATATTTT

clone size: many
V gene: TRBV6-1
J gene: TRBJ2-6
D gene: -
CDR3 protein: CASSPRTFSPSGANVLTF
CDR3 DNA: TGTGCCAGCAGCCCCCGGACGTTTTCCCCCTCTGGGGCCAACGTCCTGACTTTC

clone size: few
V gene: TRBV29-1
J gene: TRBJ1-1
D gene: TRBD1
CDR3 protein: CSVEGQGNSEAFF
CDR3 DNA: TGCAGCGTTGAGGGACAGGGGAATAGTGAAGCTTTCTTT

clone size: few
V gene: TRBV29-1
J gene: TRBJ2-5
D gene: -
CDR3 protein: CSVEETQYF
CDR3 DNA: TGCAGCGTTGAAGAGACCCAGTACTTC

clone size: -
V gene: TRBV7-2
J gene: TRBJ2-1
D gene: TRBD2
CDR3 protein: CASSLAGLAGVEEQFF
CDR3 DNA: TGTGCCAGCAGCTTAGCGGGACTAGCGGGGGTCGAGGAGCAGTTCTTC

clone size: -
V gene: TRBV29-1
J gene: TRBJ2-3
D gene: -
CDR3 protein: CSVDGPGTDTQYF
CDR3 DNA: TGCAGCGTTGACGGTCCGGGCACAGATACGCAGTATTTT

clone size: few
V gene: TRBV6-5
J gene: TRBJ1-5
D gene: TRBD1
CDR3 protein: CASSYGRGGQPQHF
CDR3 DNA: TGTGCCAGCAGTTACGGCAGGGGGGGTCAGCCCCAGCATTTT

clone size: many
V gene: TRBV5-1
J gene: TRBJ2-1
D gene: TRBD2
CDR3 protein: CASSSGLAGGSSYNEQFF
CDR3 DNA: TGCGCCAGCAGCTCCGGACTAGCGGGGGGCAGCTCCTACAATGAGCAGTTCTTC